The 14 T cell receptor beta chains reported below all come from one sample, sequenced in a study of shared T cell receptors in the human thymus. TCRdb's copy holds only in-frame clones and misses some; the assay was immunoSEQ multiplex PCR. The sample contains 700,000 to 750,000 clones, approximately 83% of which appear only once. These data also featured in a second study, about human thymus T cells.

The sequencing input was thymocytes. These receptors were collected from a girl under three years old with a congenital heart defect.

CDR3 in amino acids: CASSLGSASYEQYF. DNA for the CDR3: TGTGCCAGCAGCTTAGGAAGTGCCTCCTACGAGCAGTACTTC. The V gene is TRBV7-2, the J gene TRBJ2-5; no clear D gene. The tail of the sequence fits TRBJ2-7 better, so the J call may be wrong. The CDR3 is 14 residues long. Looked up from germline, CDR1 is SGHTA and CDR2 is FQGNSA.

This chain uses TRBV5-4 with TRBJ1-1; 9 nucleotides match TRBD1. V trimming: 0 bases; J trimming: 0 bases; junction bases outside the gene matches: 12. The V gene's germline CDR1 is SGHNT and CDR2 YYREEE (reference sequence). The CDR3 consists of 19 residues. The CDR3 bases are TGTGCCAGCAGCTTGGTATTGCCGGGACAGGGAAGGGTGAACACTGAAGCTTTCTTT. Protein product: CASSLVLPGQGRVNTEAFF.

V usage is TRBV6-1 and J usage is TRBJ1-5; a possible D gene is TRBD1 (5 bases). Germline V gene data show CDR1 as MNHNS and CDR2 as SASEGT. Between the trimmed V and J ends, which lost 6 bases and 3 bases, there was a span of 15 bases. There are 15 residues in the CDR3. The CDR3 protein is CASRADSSSNQPQHF. The CDR3 bases are TGTGCCAGCAGAGCCGACAGCTCATCCAATCAGCCCCAGCATTTT.

V and J are TRBV29-1 and TRBJ1-1, with D maybe TRBD1 (6 bases). In germline, CDR1 is SQVTM, CDR2 ANQGSEA. The V and J ends lost 5 bases and 2 bases respectively, with 15 bases between them. The CDR3 is 14 amino acids. The CDR3 bases are TGCAGCGTTACCCTTAACAGGGTTAACACTGAAGCTTTCTTT. It specifies CSVTLNRVNTEAFF.

J is TRBJ2-5 and V is TRBV5-1; 7 nucleotides agree with TRBD1. With V trimmed by 0 bases and J by 2 bases, 7 bases remained unmatched. The CDR3 has 16 amino acids. From germline, CDR1 is SGHRS and CDR2 YFSETQ. In nucleotides, the CDR3 is TGCGCCAGCAGCTTGGAGCCAGGGGGAATGCAAGAGACCCAGTACTTC. Its translation: CASSLEPGGMQETQYF.

The chain has TRBV7-2 and TRBJ2-7, with D perhaps matching TRBD2 (6 bases). Germline-derived CDR1 and CDR2 are SGHTA and FQGNSA. CDR3 length: 15 residues. Between the trimmed V and J ends, which lost 4 bases and 0 bases, there was a span of 13 bases. The CDR3 DNA follows: TGTGCCAGCAGCTCGGGGCTAGCGAGCTCCTACGAGCAGTACTTC. The encoded protein is CASSSGLASSYEQYF. The whole variable domain, filled in from reference TRBV7-2 and TRBJ2-7, reads GAGVSQSPSNKVTEKGKDVELRCDPISGHTALYWYRQSLGQGLEFLIYFQGNSAPDKSGLPSDRFSAERTGGSVSTLTIQRTQQEDSAVYLCASSSGLASSYEQYFGPGTRLTVT.

The chain carries TRBV9 and TRBJ2-1; 9 bases are a match to TRBD1. Germline trimming cut 3 bases from V and 7 bases from J; bases unmatched to any gene: 11. This CDR3 contains 16 residues. The germline gives CDR1 SGDLS, CDR2 YYNGEE. This CDR3 reads CASSDARDRELNEQFF. The CDR3 region has the DNA TGTGCCAGCAGCGATGCCCGGGACAGGGAGTTGAATGAGCAGTTCTTC. The whole variable domain, remainder taken from reference TRBV9 and TRBJ2-1, is DSGVTQTPKHLITATGQRVTLRCSPRSGDLSVYWYQQSLDQGLQFLIQYYNGEERAKGNILERFSAQQFPDLHSELNLSSLELGDSALYFCASSDARDRELNEQFFGPGTRLTVL.

There are a few counts of this clone. Other DNA sequences in the sample encode the same CDR3. This chain's CDR3 is CSARGRETQYF. The CDR3 DNA follows: TGCAGTGCTAGGGGGCGGGAGACCCAGTACTTC. This chain connects TRBV20-1 to TRBJ2-5; maybe TRBD1 (5 bases). Per germline, CDR1 DFQATT and CDR2 SNEGSKA (reference sequence). Trimming shortened V by 3 bases and J by 5 bases, and 7 bases separated the two germline ends. This CDR3 contains 11 residues.

The chain carries TRBV5-1 and TRBJ2-3, with 8 bases lining up with TRBD1. The V segment lost 5 bases and the J segment 2 bases; nucleotides outside the gene matches: 7. The CDR3 extends over 15 amino acids. Per the germline V gene, CDR1 is SGHRS and CDR2 is YFSETQ. CDR3 nucleotides: TGCGCCAGCAGTCGGGACAGGATCCTCACAGATACGCAGTATTTT. It translates to CASSRDRILTDTQYF.

The chain employs TRBV5-1 and TRBJ1-2; 8 positions match TRBD1. The CDR3 has 17 residues. The V gene end was trimmed by 4 bases and the J gene end by 0 bases; junction bases not matched to a gene: 11. Germline V gives CDR1 SGHRS, CDR2 YFSETQ. CDR3 bases: TGCGCCAGCAGCCCCAACGGGACAGGCCGATCTAACTATGGCTACACCTTC. This codes for CASSPNGTGRSNYGYTF.

The rearrangement joins TRBV7-9 to TRBJ1-1, with 12 bases fitting TRBD1. The CDR3 totals 19 residues. Germline assignment: CDR1 SEHNR and CDR2 FQNEAQ (reference sequence). V trimming: 4 bases; J trimming: 0 bases; junction bases outside the gene matches: 12. As DNA, the CDR3 is TGTGCCAGCAGCTCAGGAGGGGACAGGGGGCACGAGTTGAACACTGAAGCTTTCTTT. It translates to CASSSGGDRGHELNTEAFF.

CDR3 sequence (DNA): TGTGCCAGCAGCGTGAGTGGGGGGACAGGGGATTTTGGAAACACCATATATTTT. As protein: CASSVSGGTGDFGNTIYF. This chain uses TRBV9 with TRBJ1-3; TRBD1 aligns across 10 bases. V was pared by 2 bases and J by 3 bases, with 11 bases of the junction left unmatched. The CDR3 is 18 amino acids. Germline assignment: CDR1 SGDLS and CDR2 YYNGEE. Drawing the rest from reference TRBV9 and TRBJ1-3, the complete variable domain is DSGVTQTPKHLITATGQRVTLRCSPRSGDLSVYWYQQSLDQGLQFLIQYYNGEERAKGNILERFSAQQFPDLHSELNLSSLELGDSALYFCASSVSGGTGDFGNTIYFGEGSWLTVV.

This rearrangement joins TRBV5-1 to TRBJ1-1; 7 positions match TRBD1. This CDR3 spans 14 amino acids. With V trimmed by 4 bases and J by 1 base, 4 bases remained unmatched. Germline V gene data show CDR1 as SGHRS and CDR2 as YFSETQ. CDR3 in DNA: TGCGCCAGCAGCGGGACAGTTACGAACACTGAAGCTTTCTTT. Protein: CASSGTVTNTEAFF.

The V call is TRBV6-1, the J call TRBJ1-6; D is undetermined. V was shortened by 6 bases and J by 8 bases, with 17 bases between the two germline ends. Germline CDR1 is MNHNS and CDR2 is SASEGT. The CDR3 covers 15 residues. CDR3 nucleotides: TGTGCCAGCAGCGCGGGGTCACCCCATGATTCACCCCTCCACTTT. Translation gives CASSAGSPHDSPLHF.